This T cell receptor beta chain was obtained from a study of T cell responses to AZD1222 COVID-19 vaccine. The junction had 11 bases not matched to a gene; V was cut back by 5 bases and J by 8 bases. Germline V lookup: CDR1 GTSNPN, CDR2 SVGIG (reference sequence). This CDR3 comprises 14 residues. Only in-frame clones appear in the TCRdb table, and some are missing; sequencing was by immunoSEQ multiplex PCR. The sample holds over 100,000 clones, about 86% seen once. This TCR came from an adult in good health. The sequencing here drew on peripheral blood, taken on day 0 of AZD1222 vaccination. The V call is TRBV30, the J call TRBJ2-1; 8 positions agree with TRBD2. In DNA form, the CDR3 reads TGTGCCTGGGGACTAGCCCCCTCTGATCATGAGCAGTTCTTC. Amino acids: CAWGLAPSDHEQFF.